This TCR beta chain appears in the sequencing data of a study of neurological immune-mediated disorders. CDR3 length: 14 residues. Trimming left V 7 bases short and J 5 bases short, with 15 bases between. TCRdb called the 5' RACE reads again in MiXCR, with one record for every CDR3 protein. The sample consists of about 33,000 distinct CDR3 sequences, less than 1.6% of them appearing once. This clonotype was detected many times. This rearrangement joins TRBV12-3 or TRBV12-4 to TRBJ2-1; D is possibly TRBD2 (6 bases). The sequenced sample was PBMCs. The clonotype originates from a woman in her twenties or thirties with multiple sclerosis. The CDR3 DNA reads as TGTGCCAGCACGCCGGGACTTGGAAACAATGAGCAGTTCTTC. This codes for CASTPGLGNNEQFF.